This T cell receptor (beta chain) comes out of a study of glioma-infiltrating T cells. This clonotype has only a few counts. TCR alpha and beta CDR3 regions were amplified from RNA using iRepertoire nested multiplex PCR. TCRdb analysed the multiplex PCR reads with MiXCR anew, one entry per CDR3 protein. Of 150,000 to 200,000 distinct CDR3 sequences detected, over 40% appear once; the ten largest clones hold 4% to 6.5%. The CDR3 runs to 12 residues. The germline CDR1 and CDR2 sequences are LNHDA and SQIVND (reference sequence). Deletions cut 2 bases from V and 7 bases from J, with 6 bases between. Specimen: glioma tissue, nonneoplastic brain tissue, or PBMCs (not recorded which). This chain links TRBV19 with TRBJ2-1; no clear D gene. This receptor was obtained from a human donor with low-grade glioma or glioblastoma, undergoing nonglioma brain surgery, or in good health (not recorded which). The CDR3 here is CASSIFGNEQFF. CDR3 in DNA: TGTGCCAGTAGTATATTTGGTAATGAGCAGTTCTTC.